The present TCR beta chain was sequenced within a study of blood T cells in healthy people across ages. Concerning this clonotype itself: Its antigen is not identified.

Study outcomes and limitations: Since the PBMCs were unsorted, naive and antigen-experienced cells could not be conclusively compared.

Germline V CDR1 and CDR2: DFQATT, SNEGSKA (reference sequence). The length of the CDR3 is 10 residues. Trimming shortened V by 3 bases and J by 5 bases, and 3 bases separated the two germline ends. Then a second PCR, running roughly 6 to 12 cycles, was carried out with a sample-barcoded 5' primer and a J-beta primer mix. Each cDNA molecule carried a tag from a template-switch adaptor that contained 12 random nucleotides. Each CDR3 protein is one row after TCRdb ran MiXCR on the 5' RACE reads. Here the sample spans about 510,000 distinct CDR3 sequences, roughly a quarter being singletons. These records were also assigned to another study, of T cells of mothers and their children. That paper adds: Nine systemically healthy Caucasian donors: three mothers, six children.

This receptor was obtained from a boy between 2 and 10 years old in good health. Material for sequencing was blood. This chain links TRBV20-1 with TRBJ2-3, with no clear D. Written as DNA, the CDR3 is TGCAGTGCTAGTGTAGATACGCAGTATTTT. This gives the protein CSASVDTQYF.